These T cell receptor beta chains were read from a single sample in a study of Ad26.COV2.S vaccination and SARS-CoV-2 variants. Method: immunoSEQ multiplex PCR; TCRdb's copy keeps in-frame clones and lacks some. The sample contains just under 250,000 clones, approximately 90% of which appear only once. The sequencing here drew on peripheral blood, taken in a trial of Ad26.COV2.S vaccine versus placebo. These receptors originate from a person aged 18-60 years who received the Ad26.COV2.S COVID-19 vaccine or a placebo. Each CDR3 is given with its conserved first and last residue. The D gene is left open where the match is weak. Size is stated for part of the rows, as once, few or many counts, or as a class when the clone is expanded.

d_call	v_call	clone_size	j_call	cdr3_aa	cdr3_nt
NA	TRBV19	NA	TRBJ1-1	CASSTPGRIEAFF	TGTGCCAGTAGTACCCCCGGACGAATTGAAGCTTTCTTT
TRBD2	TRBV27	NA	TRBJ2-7	CASSLGALAGGPYEQYF	TGTGCCAGCAGTTTAGGCGCCCTAGCGGGGGGCCCCTACGAGCAGTACTTC
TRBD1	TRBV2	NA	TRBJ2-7	CASSDMGQATYEQYF	TGTGCCAGCAGTGATATGGGACAGGCTACCTACGAGCAGTACTTC
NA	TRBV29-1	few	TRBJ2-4	CSVRTEGNIQYF	TGCAGCGTTAGGACAGAGGGGAACATTCAGTACTTC
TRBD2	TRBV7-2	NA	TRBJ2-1	CASSLVAGDSSYNEQFF	TGTGCCAGCAGCTTGGTAGCGGGGGATTCCTCCTACAATGAGCAGTTCTTC
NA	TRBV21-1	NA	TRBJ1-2	CASSKEAGRGYTF	TGTGCCAGCAGCAAAGAGGCAGGGAGAGGCTACACCTTC
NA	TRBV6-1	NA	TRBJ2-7	CASSEPAYEQYF	TGTGCCAGCAGTGAACCGGCCTACGAGCAGTACTTC
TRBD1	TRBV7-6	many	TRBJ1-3	CASSLAGGAGNTIYF	TGTGCCAGCAGCTTGGCAGGGGGTGCGGGAAACACCATATATTTT
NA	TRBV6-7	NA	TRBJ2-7	CASTPGAGEISYEQYF	TGTGCCAGCACCCCCGGGGCAGGGGAAATCTCCTACGAGCAGTACTTC
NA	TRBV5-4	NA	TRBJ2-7	CASSGGTQPYEQYF	TGTGCCAGCAGCGGAGGGACGCAGCCCTACGAGCAGTACTTC
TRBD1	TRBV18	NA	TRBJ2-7	CASSRIPGQGMGEQYF	TGTGCCAGCTCTCGGATCCCGGGACAGGGGATGGGCGAGCAGTACTTC
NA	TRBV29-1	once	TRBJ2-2	CSVEAGYTGELFF	TGCAGCGTTGAAGCAGGTTACACCGGGGAGCTGTTTTTT
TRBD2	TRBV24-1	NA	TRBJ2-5	CATSGGVAGAQETQYF	TGTGCCACCAGTGGGGGAGTAGCGGGGGCCCAAGAGACCCAGTACTTC
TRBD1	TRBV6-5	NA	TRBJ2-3	CASSPRQGSPQYF	TGTGCCAGCAGCCCAAGACAGGGTTCTCCGCAGTATTTT
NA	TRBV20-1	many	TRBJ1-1	CSASQGTLNTEAFF	TGCAGTGCTAGTCAGGGAACCTTGAACACTGAAGCTTTCTTT
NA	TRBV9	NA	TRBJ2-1	CASSVAGAFNNEQFF	TGTGCCAGCAGCGTAGCGGGAGCTTTCAACAATGAGCAGTTCTTC
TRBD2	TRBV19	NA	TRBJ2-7	CASSTGGGPYEQYF	TGTGCCAGTTCGACCGGGGGAGGGCCCTACGAGCAGTACTTC
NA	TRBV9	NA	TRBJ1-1	CASASDITEAFF	TGTGCCAGCGCTTCGGACATCACTGAAGCTTTCTTT
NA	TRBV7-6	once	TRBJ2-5	CASSLGWRGAQETQYF	TGTGCCAGCAGCTTAGGGTGGAGGGGCGCCCAAGAGACCCAGTACTTC
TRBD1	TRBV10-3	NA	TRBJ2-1	CAISAPQGEQFF	TGTGCCATCAGTGCACCACAGGGGGAGCAGTTCTTC
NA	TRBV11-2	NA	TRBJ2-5	CASSPAGRGQETQYF	TGTGCCAGCAGCCCCGCGGGCCGAGGGCAAGAGACCCAGTACTTC
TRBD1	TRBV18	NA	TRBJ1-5	CASSRGLPGGNQPQHF	TGTGCCAGCTCAAGGGGGCTGCCAGGGGGAAATCAGCCCCAGCATTTT
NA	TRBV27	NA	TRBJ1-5	CASSERGDQPQHF	TGTGCCAGCAGCGAGAGGGGCGATCAGCCCCAGCATTTT
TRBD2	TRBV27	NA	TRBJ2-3	CASKRERGITDTQYF	TGTGCCAGCAAGAGGGAGCGGGGGATCACAGATACGCAGTATTTT